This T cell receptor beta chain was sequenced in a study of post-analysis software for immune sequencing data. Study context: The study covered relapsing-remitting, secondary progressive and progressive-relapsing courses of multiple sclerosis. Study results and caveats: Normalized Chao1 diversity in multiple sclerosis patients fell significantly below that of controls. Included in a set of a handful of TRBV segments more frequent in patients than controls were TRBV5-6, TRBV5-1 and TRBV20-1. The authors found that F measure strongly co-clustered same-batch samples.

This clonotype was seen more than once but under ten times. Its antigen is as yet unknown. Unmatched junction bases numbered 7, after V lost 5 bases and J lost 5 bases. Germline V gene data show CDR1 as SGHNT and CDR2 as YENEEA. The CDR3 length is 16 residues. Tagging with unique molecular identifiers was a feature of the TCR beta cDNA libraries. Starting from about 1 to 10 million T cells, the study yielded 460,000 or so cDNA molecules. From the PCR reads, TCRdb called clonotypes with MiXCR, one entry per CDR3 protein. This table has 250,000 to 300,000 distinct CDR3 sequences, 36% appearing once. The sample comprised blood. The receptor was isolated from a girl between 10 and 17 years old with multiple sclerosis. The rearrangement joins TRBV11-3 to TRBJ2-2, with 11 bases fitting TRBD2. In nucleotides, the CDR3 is TGTGCCAGCAGCCCCGGGACTAGCGGAACAACCGGGGAGCTGTTTTTT. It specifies CASSPGTSGTTGELFF.